This T cell receptor (beta chain) was obtained from a study of blood T cell repertoires in COVID-19. At the level of the study: The cDNA or gDNA used as material had been derived from T cells, B-cell-depleted T cells, or PBMCs.

Germline CDR1 SEHNR, CDR2 FQNEAQ (reference sequence). The CDR3 is 14 amino acids. V lost 5 bases and J lost 4; bases outside the gene matches: 7. Recruitment covered about 26 US areas and drew participants whose ages spanned about 18 to 100 years. In assigning cohorts, the study relied on participant-reported clinical history. Authors' analysis steps: Cell counts per sample came from amplifying reference gene primers. The table came from immunoSEQ multiplex PCR; TCRdb's copy has only in-frame clones and leaves some out. V, J and clone size were drawn from that table, and D and trimming were deduced from the DNA. The table lists fewer than 250,000 clones, approximately 85% of them singletons.

This clonotype was sampled from a woman in her forties or fifties with acute COVID-19. Input material: PBMCs or T cells enriched from blood (not recorded which). The genes are TRBV7-9 and TRBJ1-2, with 7 bases matching TRBD1. CDR3 in DNA: TGTGCCAGCAGCCCGGGACAGAAAAGCTATGGCTACACCTTC. Translating gives CASSPGQKSYGYTF.